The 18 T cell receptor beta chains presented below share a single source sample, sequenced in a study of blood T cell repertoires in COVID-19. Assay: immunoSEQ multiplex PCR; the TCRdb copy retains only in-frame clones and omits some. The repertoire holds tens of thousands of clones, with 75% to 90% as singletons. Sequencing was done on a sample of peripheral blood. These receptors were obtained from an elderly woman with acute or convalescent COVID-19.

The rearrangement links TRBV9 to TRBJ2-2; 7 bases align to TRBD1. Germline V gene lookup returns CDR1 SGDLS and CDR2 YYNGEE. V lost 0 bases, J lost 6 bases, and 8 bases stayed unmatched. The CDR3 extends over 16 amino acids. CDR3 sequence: CASSVDRGRFAGELFF. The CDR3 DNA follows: TGTGCCAGCAGCGTAGACAGGGGAAGGTTCGCCGGGGAGCTGTTTTTT.

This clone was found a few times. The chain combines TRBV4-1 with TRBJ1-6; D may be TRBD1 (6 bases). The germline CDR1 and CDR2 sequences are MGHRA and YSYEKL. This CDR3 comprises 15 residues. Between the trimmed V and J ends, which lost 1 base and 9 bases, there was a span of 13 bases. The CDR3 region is CASSQGRQALSPLHF. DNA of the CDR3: TGCGCCAGCAGCCAAGGGCGACAGGCGCTTTCACCCCTCCACTTT.

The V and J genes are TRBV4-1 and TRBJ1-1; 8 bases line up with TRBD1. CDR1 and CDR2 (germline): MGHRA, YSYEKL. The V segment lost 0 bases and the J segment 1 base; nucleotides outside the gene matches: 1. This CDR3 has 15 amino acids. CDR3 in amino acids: CASSQDQGANTEAFF. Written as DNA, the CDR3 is TGCGCCAGCAGCCAAGATCAGGGGGCGAACACTGAAGCTTTCTTT.

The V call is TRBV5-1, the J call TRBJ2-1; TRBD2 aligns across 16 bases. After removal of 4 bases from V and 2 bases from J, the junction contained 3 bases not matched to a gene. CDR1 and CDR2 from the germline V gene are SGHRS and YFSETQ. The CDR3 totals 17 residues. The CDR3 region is CASSPGTSGGAYNEQFF. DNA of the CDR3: TGCGCCAGCAGCCCCGGGACTAGCGGGGGGGCCTACAATGAGCAGTTCTTC. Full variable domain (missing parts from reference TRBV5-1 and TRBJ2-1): KAGVTQTPRYLIKTRGQQVTLSCSPISGHRSVSWYQQTPGQGLQFLFEYFSETQRNKGNFPGRFSGRQFSNSRSEMNVSTLELGDSALYLCASSPGTSGGAYNEQFFGPGTRLTVL.

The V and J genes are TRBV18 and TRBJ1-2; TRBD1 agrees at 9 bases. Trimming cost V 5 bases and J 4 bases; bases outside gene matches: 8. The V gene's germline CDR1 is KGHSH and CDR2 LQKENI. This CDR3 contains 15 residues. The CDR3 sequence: CASSSSGQGGYGYTF. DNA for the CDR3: TGTGCCAGCTCATCATCGGGACAGGGCGGCTATGGCTACACCTTC.

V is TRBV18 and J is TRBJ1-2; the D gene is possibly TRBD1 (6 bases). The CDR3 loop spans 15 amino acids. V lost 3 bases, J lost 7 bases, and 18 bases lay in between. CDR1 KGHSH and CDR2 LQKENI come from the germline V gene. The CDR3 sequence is CASSPAGTKSRGYTF. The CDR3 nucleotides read TGTGCCAGCTCACCGGCCGGGACAAAGTCCCGTGGCTACACCTTC.

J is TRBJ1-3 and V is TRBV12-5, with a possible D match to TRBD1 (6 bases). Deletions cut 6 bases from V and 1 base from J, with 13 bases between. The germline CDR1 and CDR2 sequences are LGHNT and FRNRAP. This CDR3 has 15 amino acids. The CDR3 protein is CASGRIQGSGNTIYF. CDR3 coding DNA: TGTGCTAGTGGACGAATACAGGGTTCTGGAAACACCATATATTTT.

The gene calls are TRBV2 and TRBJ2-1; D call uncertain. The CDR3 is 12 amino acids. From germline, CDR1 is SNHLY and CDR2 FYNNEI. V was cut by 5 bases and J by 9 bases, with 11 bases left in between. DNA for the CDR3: TGTGCCAGCAGTCTGATATCGGGTGAGCAGTTCTTC. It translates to CASSLISGEQFF. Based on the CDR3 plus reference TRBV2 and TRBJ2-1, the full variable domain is EPEVTQTPSHQVTQMGQEVILRCVPISNHLYFYWYRQILGQKVEFLVSFYNNEISEKSEIFDDQFSVERPDGSNFTLKIRSTKLEDSAMYFCASSLISGEQFFGPGTRLTVL.

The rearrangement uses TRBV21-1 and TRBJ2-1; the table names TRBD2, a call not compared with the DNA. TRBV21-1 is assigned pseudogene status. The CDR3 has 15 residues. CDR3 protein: CASNELDSSYNEQFF. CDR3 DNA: TGTGCCAGCAACGAACTAGATAGCTCCTACAATGAGCAGTTCTTC.

Written as DNA, the CDR3 is TGTGCCAGCAGCGTAGGACCGGGACTTGGGAAAAGCTCCTACAATGAGCAGTTCTTC. Translated: CASSVGPGLGKSSYNEQFF. This chain connects TRBV9 to TRBJ2-1; weak D call: TRBD2 (6 bases). The CDR3 has 19 residues. Germline CDR1 reads SGDLS; CDR2 reads YYNGEE. V was clipped by 0 bases and J by 0 bases, with 19 bases between them.

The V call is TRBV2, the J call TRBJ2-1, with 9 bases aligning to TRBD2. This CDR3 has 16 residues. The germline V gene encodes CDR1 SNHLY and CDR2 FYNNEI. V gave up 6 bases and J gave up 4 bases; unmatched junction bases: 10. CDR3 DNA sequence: TGTGCCAGCAGAGGGGGTAGCGGGAGTGGATACAATGAGCAGTTCTTC. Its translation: CASRGGSGSGYNEQFF.

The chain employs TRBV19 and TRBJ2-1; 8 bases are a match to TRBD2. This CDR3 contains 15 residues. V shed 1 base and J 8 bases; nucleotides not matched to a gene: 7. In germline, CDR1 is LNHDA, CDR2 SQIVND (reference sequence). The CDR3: CASSIGAREVDEQFF. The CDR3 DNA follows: TGTGCCAGTAGTATAGGTGCGCGGGAGGTCGATGAGCAGTTCTTC.

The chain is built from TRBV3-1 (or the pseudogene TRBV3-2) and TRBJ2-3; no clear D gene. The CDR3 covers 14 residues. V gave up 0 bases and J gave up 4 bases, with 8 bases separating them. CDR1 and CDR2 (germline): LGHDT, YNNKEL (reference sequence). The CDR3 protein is CASSQDRIPDTQYF. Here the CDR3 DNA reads TGTGCCAGCAGCCAAGACAGGATTCCAGATACGCAGTATTTT.

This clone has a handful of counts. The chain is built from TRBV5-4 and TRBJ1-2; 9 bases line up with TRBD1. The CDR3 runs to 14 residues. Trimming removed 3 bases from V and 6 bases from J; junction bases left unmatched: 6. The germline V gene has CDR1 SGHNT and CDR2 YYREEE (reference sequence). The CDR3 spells CASSSPTGGNGYTF. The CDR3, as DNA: TGTGCCAGCAGCTCTCCGACAGGGGGAAATGGCTACACCTTC.

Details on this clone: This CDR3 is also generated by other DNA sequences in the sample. CDR3 amino acids: CSVEPDRGRQETQYF. The CDR3 coding sequence is TGCAGCGTTGAACCCGACAGGGGGCGACAAGAGACCCAGTACTTC. The rearrangement links TRBV29-1 to TRBJ2-5; 10 bases are shared with TRBD1. The CDR3 loop spans 15 amino acids. With 2 bases clipped from V and 2 bases from J, the junction kept 5 bases outside the gene matches. Germline V CDR1 and CDR2: SQVTM, ANQGSEA.

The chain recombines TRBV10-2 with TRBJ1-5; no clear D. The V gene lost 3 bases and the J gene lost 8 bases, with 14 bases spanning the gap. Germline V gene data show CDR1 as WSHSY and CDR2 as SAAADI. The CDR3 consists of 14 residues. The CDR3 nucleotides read TGCGCCAGCAGTGAATGGGAGCCGGCGGAGCCCCAGCATTTT. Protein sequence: CASSEWEPAEPQHF.

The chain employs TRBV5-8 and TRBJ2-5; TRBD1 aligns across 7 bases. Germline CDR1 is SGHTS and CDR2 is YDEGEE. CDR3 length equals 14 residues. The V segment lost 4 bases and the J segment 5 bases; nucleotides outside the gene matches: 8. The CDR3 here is CASSHQTGTETQYF. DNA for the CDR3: TGTGCCAGCAGCCACCAGACAGGGACCGAGACCCAGTACTTC.

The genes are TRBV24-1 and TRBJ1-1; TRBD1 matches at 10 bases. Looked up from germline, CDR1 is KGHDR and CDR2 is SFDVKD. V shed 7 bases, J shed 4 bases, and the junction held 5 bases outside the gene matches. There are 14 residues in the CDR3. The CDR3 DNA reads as TGTGCCACCAGGGGGAGGACAGGGGGCACTGAAGCTTTCTTT. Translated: CATRGRTGGTEAFF.